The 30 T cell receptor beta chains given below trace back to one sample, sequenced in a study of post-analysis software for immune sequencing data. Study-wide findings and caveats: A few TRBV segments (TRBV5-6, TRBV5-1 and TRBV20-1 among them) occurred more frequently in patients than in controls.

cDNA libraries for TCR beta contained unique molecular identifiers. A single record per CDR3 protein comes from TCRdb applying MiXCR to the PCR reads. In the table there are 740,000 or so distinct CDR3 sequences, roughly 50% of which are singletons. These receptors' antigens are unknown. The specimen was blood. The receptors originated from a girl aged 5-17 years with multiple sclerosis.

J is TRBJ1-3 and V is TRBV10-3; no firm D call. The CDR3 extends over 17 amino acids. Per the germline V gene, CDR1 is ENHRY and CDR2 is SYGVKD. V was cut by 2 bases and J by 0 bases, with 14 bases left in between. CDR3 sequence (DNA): TGTGCCATCAGTGAGGTCATCATGGGGAACTCTGGAAACACCATATATTTT. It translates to CAISEVIMGNSGNTIYF.

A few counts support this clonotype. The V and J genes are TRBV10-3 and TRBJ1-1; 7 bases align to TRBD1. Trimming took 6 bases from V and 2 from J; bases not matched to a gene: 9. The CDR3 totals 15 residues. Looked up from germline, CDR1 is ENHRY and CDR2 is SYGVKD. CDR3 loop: CAIRRGQGENTEAFF. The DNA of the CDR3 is TGTGCCATCAGAAGGGGGCAGGGGGAAAACACTGAAGCTTTCTTT.

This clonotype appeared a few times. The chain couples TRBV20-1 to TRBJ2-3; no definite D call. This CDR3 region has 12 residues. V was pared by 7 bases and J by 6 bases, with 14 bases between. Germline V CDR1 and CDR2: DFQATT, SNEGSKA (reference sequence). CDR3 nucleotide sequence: TGCAGTGTCCGTTTGGCAGCGGATACGCAGTATTTT. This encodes CSVRLAADTQYF.

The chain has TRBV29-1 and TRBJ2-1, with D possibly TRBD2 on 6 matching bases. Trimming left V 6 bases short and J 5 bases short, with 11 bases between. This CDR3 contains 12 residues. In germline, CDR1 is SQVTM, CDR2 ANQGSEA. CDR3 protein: CSVAGNDNEQFF. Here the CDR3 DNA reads TGCAGCGTGGCGGGAAATGACAATGAGCAGTTCTTC.

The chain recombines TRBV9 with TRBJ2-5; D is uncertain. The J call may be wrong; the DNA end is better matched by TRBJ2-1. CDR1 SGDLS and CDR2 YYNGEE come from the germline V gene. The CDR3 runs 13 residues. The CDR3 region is CASSVERQETQFF. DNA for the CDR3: TGTGCCAGCAGCGTAGAGCGACAAGAGACCCAGTTCTTC.

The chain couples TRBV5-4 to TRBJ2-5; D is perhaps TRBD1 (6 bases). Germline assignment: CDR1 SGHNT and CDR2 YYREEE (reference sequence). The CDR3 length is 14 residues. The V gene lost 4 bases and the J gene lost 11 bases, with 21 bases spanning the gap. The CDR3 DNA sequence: TGTGCCAGCAGCCCGATCGGCAGGGGAGATAAGCAGTACTTC. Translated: CASSPIGRGDKQYF.

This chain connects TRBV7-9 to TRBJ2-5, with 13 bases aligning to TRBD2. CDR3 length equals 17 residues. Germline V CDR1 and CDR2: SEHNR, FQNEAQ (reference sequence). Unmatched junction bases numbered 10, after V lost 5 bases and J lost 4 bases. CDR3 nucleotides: TGTGCCAGCAGCCCGTTGAGACTAGCGGGAGGCTTAGAGACCCAGTACTTC. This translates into CASSPLRLAGGLETQYF.

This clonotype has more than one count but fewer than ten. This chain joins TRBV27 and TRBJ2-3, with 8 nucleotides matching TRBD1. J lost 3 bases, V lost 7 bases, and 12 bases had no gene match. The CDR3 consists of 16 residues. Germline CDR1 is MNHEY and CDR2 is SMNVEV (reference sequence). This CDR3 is CASNPYRGKATDTQYF. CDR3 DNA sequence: TGTGCCAGCAATCCCTACAGGGGGAAGGCGACAGATACGCAGTATTTT.

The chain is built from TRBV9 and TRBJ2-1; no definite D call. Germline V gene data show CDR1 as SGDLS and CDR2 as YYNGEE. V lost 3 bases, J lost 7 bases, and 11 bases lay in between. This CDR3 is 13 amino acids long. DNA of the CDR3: TGTGCCAGCAGCGGCGTGGCAAGGAATGAGCAGTTCTTC. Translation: CASSGVARNEQFF.

The CDR3 coding sequence is TGCAGTGCTAGAGATCGGGGGGGATCACCCCTCCACTTT. Amino acid sequence: CSARDRGGSPLHF. The V and J genes are TRBV20-1 and TRBJ1-6, with D perhaps matching TRBD1 (5 bases). With 0 bases removed from V and 10 bases from J, the gap between germline ends came to 10 bases. This CDR3 contains 13 residues. Germline loops: CDR1 DFQATT, CDR2 SNEGSKA (reference sequence).

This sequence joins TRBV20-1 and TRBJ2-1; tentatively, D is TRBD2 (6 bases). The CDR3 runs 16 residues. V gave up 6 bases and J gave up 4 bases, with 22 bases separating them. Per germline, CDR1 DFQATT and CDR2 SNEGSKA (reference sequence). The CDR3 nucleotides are TGCAGTGCCCAAGGGGCCGCTAGCGCACGTTACAATGAGCAGTTCTTC. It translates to CSAQGAASARYNEQFF.

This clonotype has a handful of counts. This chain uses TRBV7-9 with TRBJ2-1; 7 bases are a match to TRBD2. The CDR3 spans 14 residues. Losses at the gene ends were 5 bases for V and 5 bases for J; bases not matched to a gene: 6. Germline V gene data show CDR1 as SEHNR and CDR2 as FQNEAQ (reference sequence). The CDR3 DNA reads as TGTGCCAGCAGCCCCGGGACTACACACAATGAGCAGTTCTTC. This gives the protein CASSPGTTHNEQFF.

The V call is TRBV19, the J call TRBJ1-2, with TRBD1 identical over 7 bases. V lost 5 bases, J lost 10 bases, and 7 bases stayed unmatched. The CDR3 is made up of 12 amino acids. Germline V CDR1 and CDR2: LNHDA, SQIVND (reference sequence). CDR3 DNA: TGTGCCAGTAGTCCACGACAGGGAGTCTACACCTTC. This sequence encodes CASSPRQGVYTF.

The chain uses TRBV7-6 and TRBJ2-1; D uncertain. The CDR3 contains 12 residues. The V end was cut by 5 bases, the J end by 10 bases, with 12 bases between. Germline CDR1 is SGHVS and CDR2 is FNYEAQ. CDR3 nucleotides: TGTGCCAGCAGCCCTGCGCAGCAGGAGCAGTTCTTC. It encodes CASSPAQQEQFF.

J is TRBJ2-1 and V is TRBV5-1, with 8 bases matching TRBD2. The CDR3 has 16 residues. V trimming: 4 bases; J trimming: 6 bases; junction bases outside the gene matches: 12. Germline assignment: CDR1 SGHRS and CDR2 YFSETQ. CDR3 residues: CASSEGWASGPNEQFF. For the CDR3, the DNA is TGCGCCAGCAGCGAGGGGTGGGCTAGCGGGCCCAATGAGCAGTTCTTC. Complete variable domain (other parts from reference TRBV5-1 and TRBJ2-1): KAGVTQTPRYLIKTRGQQVTLSCSPISGHRSVSWYQQTPGQGLQFLFEYFSETQRNKGNFPGRFSGRQFSNSRSEMNVSTLELGDSALYLCASSEGWASGPNEQFFGPGTRLTVL.

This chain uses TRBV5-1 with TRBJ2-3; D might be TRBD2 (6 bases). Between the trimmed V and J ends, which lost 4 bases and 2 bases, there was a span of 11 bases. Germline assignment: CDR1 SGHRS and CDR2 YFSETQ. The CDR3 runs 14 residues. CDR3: CASSPAGHTDTQYF. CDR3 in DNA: TGCGCCAGCAGCCCAGCGGGCCACACAGATACGCAGTATTTT. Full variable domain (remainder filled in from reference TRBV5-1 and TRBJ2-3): KAGVTQTPRYLIKTRGQQVTLSCSPISGHRSVSWYQQTPGQGLQFLFEYFSETQRNKGNFPGRFSGRQFSNSRSEMNVSTLELGDSALYLCASSPAGHTDTQYFGPGTRLTVL.

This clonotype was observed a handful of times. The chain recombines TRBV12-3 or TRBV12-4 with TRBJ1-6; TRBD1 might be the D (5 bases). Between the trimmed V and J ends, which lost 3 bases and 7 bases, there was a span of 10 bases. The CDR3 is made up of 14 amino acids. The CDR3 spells CASSLAGPNSPLHF. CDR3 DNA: TGTGCCAGCAGTTTGGCGGGACCCAATTCACCCCTCCACTTT.

The CDR3 region has the DNA TGTGCCAGTAGTTCCTCGGGACAGGGAAACACTGAAGCTTTCTTT. Its translation is CASSSSGQGNTEAFF. This chain joins TRBV19 and TRBJ1-1, with 9 bases identical to TRBD1. The V and J ends lost 5 bases and 2 bases, in that order; junction bases with no gene match: 6. The CDR3 extends over 15 amino acids. CDR1 and CDR2 from the germline V gene are LNHDA and SQIVND (reference sequence).

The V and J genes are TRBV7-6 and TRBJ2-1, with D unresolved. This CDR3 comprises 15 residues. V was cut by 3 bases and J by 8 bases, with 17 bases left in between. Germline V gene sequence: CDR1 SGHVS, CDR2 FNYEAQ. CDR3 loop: CASSFGFQEHDEQFF. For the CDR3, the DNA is TGTGCCAGCAGCTTCGGGTTCCAGGAGCACGATGAGCAGTTCTTC.

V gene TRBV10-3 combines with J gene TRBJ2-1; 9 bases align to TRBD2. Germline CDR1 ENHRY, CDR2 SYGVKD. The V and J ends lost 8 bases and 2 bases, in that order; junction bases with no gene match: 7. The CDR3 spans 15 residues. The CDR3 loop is CAIAPSGITYNEQFF. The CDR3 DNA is TGTGCCATCGCCCCTAGCGGGATTACCTACAATGAGCAGTTCTTC.

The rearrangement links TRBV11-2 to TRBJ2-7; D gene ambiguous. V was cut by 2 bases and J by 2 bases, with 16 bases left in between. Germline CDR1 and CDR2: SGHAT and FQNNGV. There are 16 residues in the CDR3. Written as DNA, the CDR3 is TGTGCCAGCAGCTTATTCTTCGGACCTTCAACCTACGAGCAGTACTTC. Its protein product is CASSLFFGPSTYEQYF.

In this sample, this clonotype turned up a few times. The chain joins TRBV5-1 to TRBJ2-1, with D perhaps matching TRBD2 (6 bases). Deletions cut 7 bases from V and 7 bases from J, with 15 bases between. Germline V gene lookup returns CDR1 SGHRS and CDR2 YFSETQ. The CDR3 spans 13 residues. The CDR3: CASRSGRVNEQFF. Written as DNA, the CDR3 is TGCGCCAGCCGCTCCGGGAGAGTAAATGAGCAGTTCTTC.

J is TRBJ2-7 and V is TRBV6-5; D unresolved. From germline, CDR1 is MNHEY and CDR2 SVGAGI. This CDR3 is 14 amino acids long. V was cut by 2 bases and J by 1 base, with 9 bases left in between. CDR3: CASSYTVGSYEQYF. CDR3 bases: TGTGCCAGCAGTTACACTGTTGGGTCCTACGAGCAGTACTTC.

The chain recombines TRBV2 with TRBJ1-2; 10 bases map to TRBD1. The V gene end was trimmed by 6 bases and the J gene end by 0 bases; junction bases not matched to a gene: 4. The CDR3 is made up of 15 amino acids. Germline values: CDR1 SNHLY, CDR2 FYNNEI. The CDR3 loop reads CASRSDRGTNYGYTF. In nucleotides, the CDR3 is TGTGCCAGCAGATCGGACAGGGGGACTAACTATGGCTACACCTTC. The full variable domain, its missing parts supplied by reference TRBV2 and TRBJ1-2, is EPEVTQTPSHQVTQMGQEVILRCVPISNHLYFYWYRQILGQKVEFLVSFYNNEISEKSEIFDDQFSVERPDGSNFTLKIRSTKLEDSAMYFCASRSDRGTNYGYTFGSGTRLTVV.

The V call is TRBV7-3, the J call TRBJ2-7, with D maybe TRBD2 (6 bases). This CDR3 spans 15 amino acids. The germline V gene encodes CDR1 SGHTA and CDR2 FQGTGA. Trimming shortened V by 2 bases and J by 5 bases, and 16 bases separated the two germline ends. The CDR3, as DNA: TGTGCCAGCAGCTTAGGGACTTTCCTCACTGACGAGCAGTACTTC. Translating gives CASSLGTFLTDEQYF.

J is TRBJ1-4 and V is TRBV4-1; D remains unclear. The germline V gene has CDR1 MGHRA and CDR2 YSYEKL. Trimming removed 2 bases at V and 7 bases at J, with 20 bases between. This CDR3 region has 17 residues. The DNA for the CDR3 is TGCGCCAGCAGCCAAAGATCCGGGAAGGGAGGGAGTGAAAAACTGTTTTTT. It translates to CASSQRSGKGGSEKLFF.

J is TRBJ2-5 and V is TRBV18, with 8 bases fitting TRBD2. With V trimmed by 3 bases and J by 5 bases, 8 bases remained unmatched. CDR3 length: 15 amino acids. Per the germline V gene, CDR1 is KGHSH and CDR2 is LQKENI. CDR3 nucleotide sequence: TGTGCCAGCTCACCTCTTCGGACTAGCTGGGAGACCCAGTACTTC. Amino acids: CASSPLRTSWETQYF.

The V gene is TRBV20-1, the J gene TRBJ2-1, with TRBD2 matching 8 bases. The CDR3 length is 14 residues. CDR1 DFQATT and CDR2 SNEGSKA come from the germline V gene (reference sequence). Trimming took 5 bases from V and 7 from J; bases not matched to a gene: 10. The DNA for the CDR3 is TGCAGTGCTCGGGGGGGCCCCCGGGGGAATGAGCAGTTCTTC. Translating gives CSARGGPRGNEQFF.

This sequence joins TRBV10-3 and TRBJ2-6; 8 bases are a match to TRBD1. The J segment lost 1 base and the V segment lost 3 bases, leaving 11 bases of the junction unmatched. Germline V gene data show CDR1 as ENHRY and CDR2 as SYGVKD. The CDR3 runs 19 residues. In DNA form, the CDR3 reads TGTGCCATCAGTGATTTACCCAGGGGGCTTCTTTCTGGGGCCAACGTCCTGACTTTC. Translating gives CAISDLPRGLLSGANVLTF.

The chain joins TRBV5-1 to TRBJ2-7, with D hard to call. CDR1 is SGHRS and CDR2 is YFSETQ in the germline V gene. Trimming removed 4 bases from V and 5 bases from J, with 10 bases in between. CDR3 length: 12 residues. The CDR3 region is CASSHADHEQYF. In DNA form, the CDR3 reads TGCGCCAGCAGCCATGCGGACCACGAGCAGTACTTC.